Presented here are 15 T cell receptor beta chains from one specimen sequenced in a study of blood T cell repertoires in COVID-19. The table came from immunoSEQ multiplex PCR; TCRdb's copy has only in-frame clones and leaves some out. The data contain more than 140,000 clones, around 81% of them seen just once; the ten biggest clones take up around 1.5%. Sample: peripheral blood. The receptors here all came from a human donor in a cohort sampled during active COVID-19.

This clone showed up just a few times. The genes are TRBV29-1 and TRBJ1-2; 7 nucleotides agree with TRBD1. Looked up from germline, CDR1 is SQVTM and CDR2 is ANQGSEA. Germline trimming cut 4 bases from V and 6 bases from J; bases unmatched to any gene: 2. The CDR3 spans 11 residues. CDR3 sequence (DNA): TGCAGCGTTGGACAGGGTGATGGCTACACCTTC. This gives the protein CSVGQGDGYTF.

The chain carries TRBV11-1 and TRBJ1-6; D remains ambiguous. Germline V CDR1 and CDR2: SGHAT, FQDESV (reference sequence). The CDR3 length is 13 residues. The CDR3 DNA reads as TGTGCATCGGGGAGCTCCTATAATTCACCCCTCCACTTT. Its translation is CASGSSYNSPLHF.

The chain carries TRBV19 and TRBJ1-3; tentatively, D is TRBD1 (5 bases). CDR3 size: 16 residues. The V end lost 6 bases, the J end lost 0 bases, and 15 bases lay between the germline ends. CDR1 LNHDA and CDR2 SQIVND come from the germline V gene (reference sequence). CDR3 DNA: TGTGCCAGTAGCCGGGACTTACCTTTCTCTGGAAACACCATATATTTT. This translates into CASSRDLPFSGNTIYF.

The chain combines TRBV7-2 with TRBJ2-2; tentatively, D is TRBD1 (6 bases). From germline, CDR1 is SGHTA and CDR2 FQGNSA. V shed 3 bases and J shed 6 bases, with 8 bases lying between them. The CDR3 totals 13 residues. The CDR3 nucleotides read TGTGCCAGCAGCTTTCGACAGGCCGGGGAGCTGTTTTTT. Translated, it gives CASSFRQAGELFF.

The chain uses TRBV10-2 and TRBJ2-2; TRBD2 matches 7 bases. Germline CDR1 and CDR2: WSHSY and SAAADI. The CDR3 has 16 amino acids. V dropped 4 bases and J dropped 6; count of bases not matched to a gene: 11. The CDR3 loop is CASSGEREPLAGELFF. The CDR3 nucleotides are TGCGCCAGCAGTGGCGAGCGGGAACCCTTGGCCGGGGAGCTGTTTTTT.

The chain links TRBV7-2 to TRBJ2-2; 7 positions match TRBD2. Germline V lookup: CDR1 SGHTA, CDR2 FQGNSA. The CDR3 contains 16 residues. The V and J ends lost 3 bases and 4 bases, in that order; junction bases with no gene match: 8. In nucleotides, the CDR3 is TGTGCCAGCAGCTTCCACGGACTAGGTGGCACCGGGGAGCTGTTTTTT. As protein: CASSFHGLGGTGELFF.

As to this clone: Other DNA variants within this sample encode the same CDR3. The chain uses TRBV5-1 and TRBJ2-2; 9 nucleotides agree with TRBD1. Unmatched junction bases numbered 2, after V lost 4 bases and J lost 4 bases. CDR3 length: 14 residues. Germline CDR1 reads SGHRS; CDR2 reads YFSETQ. CDR3 nucleotide sequence: TGCGCCAGCAGCCCGACAGGGGGCACCGGGGAGCTGTTTTTT. It is translated as CASSPTGGTGELFF.

V gene TRBV21-1 combines with J gene TRBJ1-2. TRBV21-1 is tagged as a pseudogene. This CDR3 has 14 amino acids. This CDR3 reads CASSKARSKLGYTF. The CDR3 coding sequence is TGTGCCAGCAGCAAAGCGCGAAGTAAACTTGGCTACACCTTC.

V usage is TRBV12-3 or TRBV12-4 and J usage is TRBJ1-6; tentatively, D is TRBD1 (5 bases). There are 13 residues in the CDR3. The V end lost 3 bases, the J end lost 10 bases, and 10 bases lay between the germline ends. CDR3 coding DNA: TGTGCCAGCAGTTTGGGGCAAGGATCACCCCTCCACTTT. This sequence encodes CASSLGQGSPLHF.

The chain combines TRBV18 with TRBJ2-3; D is unresolved. Trimming left V 6 bases short and J 0 bases short, with 7 bases between. There are 13 residues in the CDR3. Germline values: CDR1 KGHSH, CDR2 LQKENI. In DNA form, the CDR3 reads TGTGCCAGCTCCCCATCTAGCACAGATACGCAGTATTTT. Protein sequence: CASSPSSTDTQYF.

J is TRBJ1-1 and V is TRBV6-5; D is unresolved. V shed 7 bases and J shed 1 base, with 16 bases lying between them. The germline CDR1 and CDR2 sequences are MNHEY and SVGAGI. The CDR3 spans 15 residues. The CDR3 coding sequence is TGTGCCAGCACCCCCCCGTCGGGTGAGAACACTGAAGCTTTCTTT. This translates into CASTPPSGENTEAFF.

V is TRBV2 and J is TRBJ2-3; D is possibly TRBD2 (5 bases). This CDR3 has 15 residues. Trimming removed 5 bases from V and 2 bases from J, with 14 bases in between. Germline assignment: CDR1 SNHLY and CDR2 FYNNEI. CDR3 region: CASSLLRAATDTQYF. For the CDR3, the DNA is TGTGCCAGCAGTCTTTTGCGAGCGGCCACAGATACGCAGTATTTT.

The CDR3 region is CASTPDKDYGYTF. The CDR3 DNA reads TGTGCCAGCACCCCCGACAAGGATTATGGCTACACCTTC. V usage is TRBV27 and J usage is TRBJ1-2; unclear D gene. Trimming took 7 bases from V and 5 from J, leaving 14 bases between them. CDR1 and CDR2 (germline): MNHEY, SMNVEV (reference sequence). The CDR3 contains 13 residues.

The gene calls are TRBV11-2 and TRBJ2-1; 9 nucleotides agree with TRBD1. This CDR3 contains 14 residues. The V gene's germline CDR1 is SGHAT and CDR2 FQNNGV. The ends lost 1 base at V and 9 bases at J; junction bases unmatched: 4. The CDR3 spells CASSLGTGELEQFF. The CDR3 nucleotides are TGTGCCAGCAGCTTAGGGACAGGGGAGCTTGAGCAGTTCTTC.

V and J are TRBV19 and TRBJ1-4; weak D call: TRBD1 (6 bases). Trimming took off 11 bases at V and 0 bases at J, with 16 bases between the two ends. CDR3 length: 15 amino acids. CDR1 LNHDA and CDR2 SQIVND come from the germline V gene (reference sequence). The CDR3 nucleotides read TGTGCCTCAGGGGTCGGAACTGCAACTAATGAAAAACTGTTTTTT. Its protein is CASGVGTATNEKLFF.